This TCR beta chain was profiled in a study of blood T cell repertoires in COVID-19. Study background: From the United States, Italy and Spain came samples of acute and convalescent COVID-19. From T cells, B-cell-depleted T cells, or PBMCs came the material, which was cDNA or gDNA.

This CDR3 is 14 amino acids long. V lost 0 bases to trimming and J lost 8 bases, with 13 bases between them. The germline CDR1 and CDR2 sequences are LNHNV and YYDKDF (reference sequence). Authors' data handling: Using reference gene primer amplification, nucleated cell counts were estimated. The assay was immunoSEQ multiplex PCR, and TCRdb's table has in-frame clones only and misses some. The D gene and trimming were derived from the DNA, and the V and J assignments and clone size from that table. The sample has about 150,000 clones; approximately 91% are singletons. V and J are TRBV15 and TRBJ1-2; TRBD1 is a possible D gene (5 bases). The sequence came from a woman in her 70s with acute or convalescent COVID-19. The material sequenced was peripheral blood. This CDR3 reads CATSRELGVRGYTF. The CDR3 DNA is TGTGCCACCAGCAGAGAGTTAGGGGTGAGGGGCTACACCTTC.